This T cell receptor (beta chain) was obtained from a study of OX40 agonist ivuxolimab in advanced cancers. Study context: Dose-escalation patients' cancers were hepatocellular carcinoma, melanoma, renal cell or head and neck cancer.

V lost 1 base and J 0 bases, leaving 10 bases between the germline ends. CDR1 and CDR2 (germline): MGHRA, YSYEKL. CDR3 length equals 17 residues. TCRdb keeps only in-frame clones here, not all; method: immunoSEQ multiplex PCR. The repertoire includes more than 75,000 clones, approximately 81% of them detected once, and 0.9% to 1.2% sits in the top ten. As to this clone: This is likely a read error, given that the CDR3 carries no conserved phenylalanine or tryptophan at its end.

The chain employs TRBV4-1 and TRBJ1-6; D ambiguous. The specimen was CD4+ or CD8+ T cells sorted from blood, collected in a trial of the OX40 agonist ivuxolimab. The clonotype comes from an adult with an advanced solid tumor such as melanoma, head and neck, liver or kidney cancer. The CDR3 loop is CASSQGGSSSYNSPLHS. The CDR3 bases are TGCGCCAGCAGCCAAGGTGGGTCCAGCTCCTATAATTCACCCCTCCACTCT.